The following is a T cell receptor beta chain sequence with its context. The data originate from a study of blood T cell repertoires in COVID-19. About the research overall: The United States, Italy and Spain provided the acute and convalescent COVID-19 samples. In each case, the material was cDNA or gDNA derived from T cells, B-cell-depleted T cells, or PBMCs.

In the original analysis: Amplifying reference gene primers gave estimates of nucleated cell counts. Repertoires were generated with immunoSEQ multiplex PCR, while TCRdb's copy carries only in-frame clones and drops some. Clone size and V and J calls were adopted from that table, with D and trimming inferred from the DNA. Counted here are more than 110,000 clones, 79% occurring once; the ten biggest clones make up under 4.5%. The TCR sequence derives from a man in his fifties or sixties with acute or convalescent COVID-19. Sequenced material: peripheral blood.

This CDR3 reads CASSPPGRGERPQHF. The CDR3 DNA sequence: TGTGCCAGTAGTCCCCCCGGGAGGGGTGAGAGGCCCCAGCATTTT. V is TRBV19 and J is TRBJ1-5, with a tentative D call TRBD1 (5 bases). The CDR3 totals 15 residues. V lost 5 bases, J lost 9 bases, and 20 bases lay in between. Germline loops: CDR1 LNHDA, CDR2 SQIVND (reference sequence).